The next 13 T cell receptor beta chains were all read from a single sample in a study of neurological immune-mediated disorders. MiXCR, run by TCRdb on the 5' RACE reads, gives a single entry per CDR3 protein. The sample shows roughly 32,000 distinct CDR3 sequences, 3.5% to 4% of them seen only once. Sequenced material: PBMCs. The source of these receptors is a man younger than 40 with multiple sclerosis.

A few counts support this clonotype. J is TRBJ2-7 and V is TRBV20-1, with TRBD2 identical over 10 bases. This CDR3 has 15 amino acids. V lost 4 bases, J lost 3 bases, and 9 bases stayed unmatched. Looked up from germline, CDR1 is DFQATT and CDR2 is SNEGSKA (reference sequence). The CDR3 sequence is CSAIASTSGVYEQYF. The CDR3 region has the DNA TGCAGTGCTATCGCCTCCACTAGCGGGGTCTACGAGCAGTACTTC.

This clonotype came up a few times. The chain uses TRBV20-1 and TRBJ1-1, with 7 bases lining up with TRBD1. In germline, CDR1 is DFQATT, CDR2 SNEGSKA (reference sequence). The V segment lost 8 bases and the J segment 12 bases; nucleotides outside the gene matches: 18. The CDR3 spans 13 residues. The CDR3 protein is CSIEQGLLEGSFF. CDR3 nucleotides: TGCAGTATCGAACAGGGGCTGCTTGAGGGATCTTTCTTT.

This clonotype was found many times. This sequence joins TRBV10-3 and TRBJ2-2; either TRBD1 or TRBD2 may supply D (5 bases each). V lost 10 bases to trimming and J lost 1 base, with 10 bases between them. Germline V gene sequence: CDR1 ENHRY, CDR2 SYGVKD. The CDR3 runs 13 residues. The CDR3 coding sequence is TGTGCCACCCGGGACGGGAACACCGGGGAGCTGTTTTTT. This encodes CATRDGNTGELFF.

This clonotype has at least ten counts. The chain couples TRBV29-1 to TRBJ1-2; D is uncertain. The CDR3 loop spans 14 amino acids. Germline V gene lookup returns CDR1 SQVTM and CDR2 ANQGSEA. V was shortened by 4 bases and J by 3 bases, with 15 bases between the two germline ends. The CDR3 region is CSVGIMQRDYGYTF. CDR3 bases: TGCAGCGTTGGGATTATGCAACGGGACTATGGCTACACCTTC.

This clonotype was picked up a small number of times. The junction does not match germline at one end; this may be a read error. CDR3 sequence reads: CASSEGGAGNQPQNF. Here the CDR3 DNA reads TGTGCCAGCAGTGAAGGGGGCGCGGGCAATCAGCCCCAGAATTTT. V gene TRBV6-1 combines with J gene TRBJ1-5; D perhaps matches TRBD1 (5 bases). The CDR3 loop spans 15 amino acids. Germline assignment: CDR1 MNHNS and CDR2 SASEGT.

There are many counts of this clonotype. The chain has TRBV6-2 or TRBV6-3 and TRBJ2-5; the match to TRBD1 covers 7 bases. V lost 7 bases to trimming and J lost 3 bases; unmatched junction nucleotides: 5. CDR1 is MNHEY, CDR2 SVGEGT, per germline. This CDR3 has 13 residues. DNA of the CDR3: TGTGCCAGCATAGGGGACAGTGAAGAGACCCAGTACTTC. As protein: CASIGDSEETQYF.

In its sample, this clonotype was seen many times. The DNA for the CDR3 is TGCAGTGCCGCGTCCGGGGGAGGCGAGACCCAGTACTTC. Amino acids: CSAASGGGETQYF. The chain is built from TRBV20-1 and TRBJ2-5; weak D call: TRBD2 (6 bases). Deletions cut 6 bases from V and 5 bases from J, with 16 bases between. Germline V gene sequence: CDR1 DFQATT, CDR2 SNEGSKA (reference sequence). CDR3 size: 13 residues.

This clonotype has at least ten counts. This chain uses TRBV18 with TRBJ2-1, with 12 nucleotides matching TRBD2. Trimming removed 4 bases from V and 8 bases from J; junction bases left unmatched: 9. Germline CDR1 KGHSH, CDR2 LQKENI. This CDR3 comprises 16 residues. In DNA form, the CDR3 reads TGTGCCAGCTCACAACCGGGACTAGCGGGCGGCGATGAGCAGTTCTTC. This encodes CASSQPGLAGGDEQFF.

Many counts were recorded for this clonotype. The V call is TRBV14, the J call TRBJ1-1, with TRBD1 matching 7 bases. V was pared by 1 base and J by 3 bases, with 5 bases of the junction left unmatched. CDR1 and CDR2 from the germline V gene are SGHDN and FVKESK. This CDR3 contains 15 residues. CDR3 nucleotide sequence: TGTGCCAGCAGCCAAGTAGCAGGGGGGGACACTGAAGCTTTCTTT. It yields the protein CASSQVAGGDTEAFF.

The chain links TRBV6-5 to TRBJ2-5; D is perhaps TRBD2 (6 bases). Trimming took off 7 bases at V and 5 bases at J, with 8 bases between the two ends. This CDR3 is built from 11 residues. Looked up from germline, CDR1 is MNHEY and CDR2 is SVGAGI. The chain's CDR3 is CASIRGETQYF. The CDR3 DNA is TGTGCCAGCATCCGGGGGGAGACCCAGTACTTC.

This clonotype occurred many times. The chain employs TRBV24-1 and TRBJ2-1; D remains unclear. V lost 5 bases and J lost 9, with 13 bases in between. CDR1 and CDR2 from the germline V gene are KGHDR and SFDVKD. CDR3 length: 13 residues. In DNA form, the CDR3 reads TGTGCCACCAGTGCCCAGGCGTCTGGTGAGCAGTTCTTC. Amino acid sequence: CATSAQASGEQFF.

This clonotype was found many times. V usage is TRBV3-1 and J usage is TRBJ2-2, with D possibly being TRBD1 (6 bases). Germline V gene lookup returns CDR1 LGHDT and CDR2 YNNKEL (reference sequence). The V end lost 4 bases, the J end lost 4 bases, and 7 bases lay between the germline ends. This CDR3 contains 13 residues. CDR3 bases: TGTGCCAGCAGCCTCAGGGGCACCGGGGAGCTGTTTTTT. Residues: CASSLRGTGELFF.

This clonotype was found many times. The chain recombines TRBV24-1 with TRBJ2-1; no clear D. The CDR3 has 13 residues. Trimming left V 10 bases short and J 4 bases short, with 13 bases between. Looked up from germline, CDR1 is KGHDR and CDR2 is SFDVKD. Written as DNA, the CDR3 is TGTGCCACGACGACGGTAGATTACAATGAGCAGTTCTTC. Translating gives CATTTVDYNEQFF.